This T cell receptor (beta chain) was observed in a study of TIL therapy for anti-PD-1-resistant metastatic lung cancer. Turning to the study itself: Tumor harvest preceded PD-1/PD-L1 blockade, followed by nivolumab treatment. Most patients had lung adenocarcinoma. Median patient age was about 56, ranging about 38-80 years.

The libraries were made with immunoSEQ v3. Each library reached around 1.9 million read pairs, or 5-6 million at deep level. Generated by immunoSEQ multiplex PCR, the TCRdb table keeps only in-frame clones and is missing some. The table has tens of thousands of clones, 70% to 85% seen once. The CDR3 has 13 amino acids. Between the trimmed V and J ends, which lost 6 bases and 0 bases, there was a span of 9 bases. Germline V lookup: CDR1 SQVTM, CDR2 ANQGSEA. Time point in this sample: pre-treatment sample, taken before nivolumab and TIL therapy. This TCR derives from a man in his 70s with non-small cell lung cancer. The sequences come from blood, collected at baseline. The chain employs TRBV29-1 and TRBJ2-1; D remains ambiguous. CDR3 in DNA: TGCAGCGTAGCAGAGAGCTCCTACAATGAGCAGTTCTTC. Translating gives CSVAESSYNEQFF.